This T cell receptor beta chain was found in a study of T cells expressing NK-cell markers. Study-wide findings and caveats: Dominant NKG2C+ clonotypes were found to form about 1.0-7.5% of CD8+ T cells in over 5 donors. Researchers report these clonotypes also headed the CD3+CD56-NKG2C+ fraction in several donors.

Comment on this clonotype: Its specificity is unknown.

From its re-call of the 5' RACE reads, TCRdb lists each CDR3 protein once, without DNA. Here the sample table reports about 460,000 distinct CDR3 sequences. Input material: blood T cells: a sorted CD56 or NKG2C T cell subset, CD4+ or CD8+ T cells, or bulk PBMC T cells (not recorded which). This TCR derives from a woman in her fifties or sixties in good health.

The CDR3 protein is CASSLLGGRAGSYEQYF. The rearrangement joins TRBV5-1 to TRBJ2-7; TCRdb's D call, TRBD2, is unchecked because there is no DNA. This CDR3 spans 17 amino acids. The V gene's germline CDR1 is SGHRS and CDR2 YFSETQ.